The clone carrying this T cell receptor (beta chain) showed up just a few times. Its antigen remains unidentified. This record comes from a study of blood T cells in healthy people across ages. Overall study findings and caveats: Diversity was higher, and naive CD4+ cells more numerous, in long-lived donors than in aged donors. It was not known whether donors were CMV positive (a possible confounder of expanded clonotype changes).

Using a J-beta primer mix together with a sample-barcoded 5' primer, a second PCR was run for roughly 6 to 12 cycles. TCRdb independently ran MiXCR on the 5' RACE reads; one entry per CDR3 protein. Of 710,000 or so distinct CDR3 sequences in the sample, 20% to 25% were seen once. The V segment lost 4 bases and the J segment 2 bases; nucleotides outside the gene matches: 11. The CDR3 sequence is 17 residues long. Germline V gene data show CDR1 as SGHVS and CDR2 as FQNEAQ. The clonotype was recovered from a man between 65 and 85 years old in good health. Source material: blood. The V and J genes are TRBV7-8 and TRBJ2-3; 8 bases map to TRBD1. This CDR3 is CASSSRRGQRATDTQYF. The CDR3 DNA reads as TGTGCCAGCAGCTCACGCAGGGGGCAGCGGGCCACAGATACGCAGTATTTT.